The 9 T cell receptor beta chains reported below all come from one sample, sequenced in a study of OX40 agonist ivuxolimab in advanced cancers. Sequencing used immunoSEQ multiplex PCR; TCRdb keeps in-frame clones, though not all of them. The sample holds 15,000 to 25,000 clones, approximately 77% seen once. This specimen was CD4+ or CD8+ T cells sorted from blood, taken in a trial of the OX40 agonist ivuxolimab. The source is an adult with an advanced solid tumor such as melanoma, head and neck, liver or kidney cancer.

V is TRBV7-9 and J is TRBJ1-4, with 9 bases fitting TRBD1. The CDR3 extends over 14 amino acids. With V trimmed by 5 bases and J by 8 bases, 6 bases remained unmatched. Germline loops: CDR1 SEHNR, CDR2 FQNEAQ (reference sequence). The CDR3 is CASSTGQGSEKLFF. In nucleotides, the CDR3 is TGTGCCAGCAGCACCGGACAGGGGAGCGAAAAACTGTTTTTT. Combining the CDR3 with reference TRBV7-9 and TRBJ1-4 gives the whole variable domain DTGVSQNPRHKITKRGQNVTFRCDPISEHNRLYWYRQTLGQGPEFLTYFQNEAQLEKSRLLSDRFSAERPKGSFSTLEIQRTEQGDSAMYLCASSTGQGSEKLFFGSGTQLSVL.

The J gene is TRBJ2-2, the V gene TRBV5-6, with D perhaps matching TRBD1 (5 bases). The length of the CDR3 is 15 residues. CDR1 and CDR2 (germline): SGHDT, YYEEEE. Between the trimmed V and J ends, which lost 1 base and 6 bases, there was a span of 13 bases. The CDR3 loop is CASSLQQESPGELFF. The CDR3 DNA reads as TGTGCCAGCAGCTTGCAACAGGAAAGCCCCGGGGAGCTGTTTTTT.

The CDR3 DNA sequence: TGTGCCAGCTCTAGGGGAGCCGGGACTAGCGCTTCCTACGAGCAGTACTTC. The encoded protein is CASSRGAGTSASYEQYF. The rearrangement joins TRBV28 to TRBJ2-7; TRBD2 aligns across 10 bases. Germline CDR1 is MDHEN and CDR2 is SYDVKM. The junction had 14 bases not matched to a gene; V was cut back by 8 bases and J by 1 base. This CDR3 is built from 17 residues.

The chain links TRBV27 to TRBJ2-7; D not resolved. Per the germline V gene, CDR1 is MNHEY and CDR2 is SMNVEV (reference sequence). V was pared by 7 bases and J by 2 bases, with 6 bases between. The CDR3 extends over 11 amino acids. The CDR3 here is CASTQTYEQYF. CDR3 bases: TGTGCCAGCACTCAAACCTACGAGCAGTACTTC.

V and J are TRBV18 and TRBJ2-7, with 10 positions matching TRBD1. V lost 3 bases, J lost 4 bases, and 9 bases stayed unmatched. The CDR3 consists of 16 residues. CDR1 is KGHSH and CDR2 is LQKENI in the germline V gene. The CDR3 bases are TGTGCCAGCTCACCGCGCCCGGGACAGGGGAGGTACGAGCAGTACTTC. It specifies CASSPRPGQGRYEQYF.

This chain links TRBV11-2 with TRBJ1-2; D may be TRBD1 (6 bases). CDR1 and CDR2 from the germline V gene are SGHAT and FQNNGV. Trimming took off 4 bases at V and 4 bases at J, with 16 bases between the two ends. The CDR3 spans 15 residues. In DNA form, the CDR3 reads TGTGCCAGCAGCTCTTCAGGGACAACTCCCTATGGCTACACCTTC. Protein product: CASSSSGTTPYGYTF.

This sequence joins TRBV7-7 and TRBJ2-2; TRBD2 matches 8 bases. V lost 0 bases, J lost 7 bases, and 13 bases stayed unmatched. This CDR3 has 18 amino acids. Germline V gene data show CDR1 as SSHAT and CDR2 as FNYEAQ (reference sequence). CDR3 coding DNA: TGTGCCAGCAGCTTAGCCCCATTCACGGGAGGGGTTCACGGGGAGCTGTTTTTT. Its protein product is CASSLAPFTGGVHGELFF.

The rearrangement links TRBV11-2 to TRBJ1-2, with D maybe TRBD1 (6 bases). The CDR3 totals 13 residues. Trimming removed 1 base from V and 6 bases from J, with 9 bases in between. Germline values: CDR1 SGHAT, CDR2 FQNNGV. The CDR3 protein is CASSLVGGDGYTF. As DNA, the CDR3 is TGTGCCAGCAGCTTAGTTGGGGGCGATGGCTACACCTTC.

This clone was detected only a few times. V is TRBV9 and J is TRBJ1-1; no reliable D call. The ends were cut back, 3 bases at V and 7 bases at J, with 13 bases in the middle. This CDR3 is 13 amino acids long. From germline, CDR1 is SGDLS and CDR2 YYNGEE. CDR3 protein: CASSDEIRSEAFF. The CDR3 coding sequence is TGTGCCAGCAGCGACGAGATAAGGAGTGAAGCTTTCTTT.